The entry that follows covers one T cell receptor (beta chain) sequence. This sample also contains other DNA sequences that code for the same CDR3. These data originate in a study of cytotoxic CD8 clonotypes in ibrutinib-treated CLL. On the study more broadly: An average of approximately 260,000 productive templates and approximately 91,000 productive rearrangements was obtained per sample.

From germline, CDR1 is SGDLS and CDR2 YYNGEE. The CDR3 has 13 residues. Trimming removed 2 bases from V and 0 bases from J, with 3 bases in between. Measured with immunoSEQ multiplex PCR; TCRdb has only the in-frame clones, and not every one. In the table there are tens of thousands of clones, 55% to 70% of which are singletons. The chain carries TRBV9 and TRBJ2-1; unclear D gene. This clonotype was obtained from a human donor with chronic lymphocytic leukemia. The input for sequencing was PBMCs, taken after 24 months of ibrutinib treatment. The CDR3 spells CASSVGSYNEQFF. In nucleotides, the CDR3 is TGTGCCAGCAGCGTGGGCTCCTACAATGAGCAGTTCTTC.